The source of this T cell receptor (beta chain) is a study of monozygotic twins with inflammatory bowel disease. Findings of the study overall: Immunosuppressive treatment differences may have increased patient repertoire variability.

UMIs that had a 6-nucleotide sample barcode were put in using template switching. TCRdb derives one entry per CDR3 protein from the 5' RACE reads, leaving out DNA. The specimen's table records around 380,000 distinct CDR3 sequences. A note on this clonotype: Its specificity is unknown.

This clonotype was obtained from a human donor with ulcerative colitis or Crohn's disease, or a healthy co-twin of an affected twin (not recorded which). Sequenced: blood.

The CDR3 is CAQRFSGAIEQYF. The V gene is TRBV2, the J gene TRBJ2-7; TCRdb calls TRBD2, which cannot be checked without DNA. Germline V gene lookup returns CDR1 SNHLY and CDR2 FYNNEI. This CDR3 spans 13 amino acids.